This T cell receptor beta chain was sequenced in a study of blood T cell repertoires in COVID-19. Study context: Both acute and convalescent COVID-19 samples were obtained from the United States, Italy and Spain. T cells, B-cell-depleted T cells, or PBMCs provided the cDNA or gDNA that served as material.

This CDR3 is 16 amino acids long. Per the original methods: Counts of nucleated cells, estimated from reference gene primer amplification, were obtained. TCRdb's copy holds only in-frame clones and misses some; the assay was immunoSEQ multiplex PCR. Clonal size and the V and J genes are those of that table, whereas D and trimming came from the DNA. Of over 200,000 clones listed, 86% are singletons. This TCR came from a man aged 25-45 years who had recovered from COVID-19. Sequencing was performed on peripheral blood. The J gene is TRBJ1-5, the V gene TRBV21-1. TRBV21-1 counts as a pseudogene. The CDR3 DNA sequence: TGTGCCAGCAGCAAAGCGCTTCGGGAGGGCGATCAGCCCCAGCATTTT. Translating gives CASSKALREGDQPQHF.